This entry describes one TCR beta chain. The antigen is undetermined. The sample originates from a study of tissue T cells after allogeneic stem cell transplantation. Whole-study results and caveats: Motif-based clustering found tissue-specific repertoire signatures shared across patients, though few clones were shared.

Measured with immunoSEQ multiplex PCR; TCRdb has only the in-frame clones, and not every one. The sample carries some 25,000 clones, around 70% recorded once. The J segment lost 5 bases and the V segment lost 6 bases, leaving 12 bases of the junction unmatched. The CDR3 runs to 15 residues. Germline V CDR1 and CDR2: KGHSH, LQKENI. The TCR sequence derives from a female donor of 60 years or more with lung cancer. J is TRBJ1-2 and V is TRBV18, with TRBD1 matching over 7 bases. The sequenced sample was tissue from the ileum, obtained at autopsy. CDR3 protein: CASSPGQAREYGYTF. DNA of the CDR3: TGTGCCAGCTCCCCCGGACAGGCGCGAGAATATGGCTACACCTTC.